This T cell receptor beta chain came from a study of blood T cell repertoires in COVID-19. The table came from immunoSEQ multiplex PCR; TCRdb's copy has only in-frame clones and leaves some out. The data contain 110,000 to 150,000 clones, approximately 90% of them singletons. V gave up 5 bases and J gave up 2 bases, with 12 bases separating them. This CDR3 comprises 14 residues. The germline V gene encodes CDR1 MGHRA and CDR2 YSYEKL. Sequencing was carried out using peripheral blood. This chain connects TRBV4-1 to TRBJ1-2, with D tentatively TRBD1 (5 bases). The clonotype was recovered from a woman of 80 years or more with acute or convalescent COVID-19. The chain's CDR3 is CASSYNQGNYGYTF. CDR3 DNA sequence: TGCGCCAGCAGCTATAATCAGGGAAACTATGGCTACACCTTC.